Following are 19 T cell receptor beta chains from one sample sequenced in a study of shared clonotypes between healthy human individuals. TCRdb keeps only in-frame clones here, not all; method: immunoSEQ multiplex PCR. Of approximately 2,000,000 clones listed, 90% to 95% are singletons. CD45RO-negative cells were positively selected for CCR7, leaving out terminally differentiated effector memory CD45RA+ cells. The sequenced material came from naive CD8+ T cells from PBMCs. These TCRs come from a man aged 18 to 30 in good health. Some clones in this sample may be carry-over from other donors' samples.

Points on this clone: This same CDR3 is encoded by further DNA sequences in the sample. The chain couples TRBV5-1 to TRBJ2-7; D may be TRBD2 (5 bases). Germline CDR1 is SGHRS and CDR2 is YFSETQ. The CDR3 length is 13 residues. V lost 4 bases and J 4 bases, leaving 12 bases between the germline ends. DNA of the CDR3: TGCGCCAGCAGCCCCGGCTCGGGGTACGAGCAGTACTTC. Translating it yields CASSPGSGYEQYF.

This rearrangement joins TRBV19 to TRBJ2-1; the match to TRBD2 covers 13 bases. The germline V gene encodes CDR1 LNHDA and CDR2 SQIVND (reference sequence). This CDR3 is 16 amino acids long. V was pared by 5 bases and J by 2 bases, with 3 bases of the junction left unmatched. The CDR3 loop reads CASSFGLAGAYNEQFF. CDR3 sequence (DNA): TGTGCCAGTAGTTTCGGACTAGCGGGAGCCTACAATGAGCAGTTCTTC.

This clone was recorded once. V usage is TRBV9 and J usage is TRBJ1-2; no clear D gene. The CDR3 covers 15 residues. Between the trimmed V and J ends, which lost 4 bases and 6 bases, there was a span of 19 bases. CDR1 is SGDLS, CDR2 YYNGEE, per germline. The CDR3 protein is CASSPASRSRHGYTF. The CDR3 nucleotides read TGTGCCAGCAGCCCTGCGAGTCGGAGCAGGCATGGCTACACCTTC.

CDR3 bases: TGTGCCAGCAGCCCCCCTGGGCTTATCACCGGGGAGCTGTTTTTT. This gives the protein CASSPPGLITGELFF. V usage is TRBV9 and J usage is TRBJ2-2; D is undetermined. The CDR3 has 15 amino acids. CDR1 and CDR2 (germline): SGDLS, YYNGEE. The germline V and J ends were trimmed by 4 bases and 4 bases, with 14 bases remaining between them. The entire variable domain, with the rest obtained from reference TRBV9 and TRBJ2-2, is as follows: DSGVTQTPKHLITATGQRVTLRCSPRSGDLSVYWYQQSLDQGLQFLIQYYNGEERAKGNILERFSAQQFPDLHSELNLSSLELGDSALYFCASSPPGLITGELFFGEGSRLTVL.

With respect to this clone: Other DNA sequences in the sample encode the same CDR3. The CDR3 spells CASSVGTVNTGELFF. The CDR3, as DNA: TGTGCCAGCAGCGTAGGGACCGTGAACACCGGGGAGCTGTTTTTT. V and J are TRBV9 and TRBJ2-2; D unclear. V shed 0 bases and J shed 1 base, with 7 bases lying between them. This CDR3 contains 15 residues. The germline CDR1 and CDR2 sequences are SGDLS and YYNGEE.

This chain uses TRBV5-1 with TRBJ1-3; no firm D call. The V end lost 0 bases, the J end lost 2 bases, and 9 bases lay between the germline ends. This CDR3 is built from 15 residues. Germline V gene sequence: CDR1 SGHRS, CDR2 YFSETQ. The CDR3 loop reads CASSLEATTGNTIYF. In DNA form, the CDR3 reads TGCGCCAGCAGCTTGGAGGCGACAACTGGAAACACCATATATTTT.

This clone appeared a single time. The rearrangement uses TRBV7-6 and TRBJ1-3, with TRBD1 matching 7 bases. The V gene end was trimmed by 5 bases and the J gene end by 4 bases; junction bases not matched to a gene: 11. Germline loops: CDR1 SGHVS, CDR2 FNYEAQ. This CDR3 spans 16 amino acids. CDR3 protein: CASSTRQGSTGNTIYF. The DNA for the CDR3 is TGTGCCAGCAGCACCCGACAGGGTAGTACCGGAAACACCATATATTTT. The full variable domain, its missing parts supplied by reference TRBV7-6 and TRBJ1-3, is GAGVSQSPRYKVTKRGQDVALRCDPISGHVSLYWYRQALGQGPEFLTYFNYEAQQDKSGLPNDRFSAERPEGSISTLTIQRTEQRDSAMYRCASSTRQGSTGNTIYFGEGSWLTVV.

This chain uses TRBV7-9 with TRBJ2-7; D is undetermined. The V gene lost 8 bases and the J gene lost 0 bases, with 11 bases spanning the gap. The CDR3 spans 13 residues. In germline, CDR1 is SEHNR, CDR2 FQNEAQ (reference sequence). The CDR3 DNA reads as TGTGCCAGCGCTACCGAGAACTCCTACGAGCAGTACTTC. Its protein is CASATENSYEQYF.

The rearrangement joins TRBV9 to TRBJ1-2; possibly TRBD1 for D (5 bases). The CDR3 length is 16 residues. V was pared by 2 bases and J by 4 bases, with 18 bases between. Germline V gives CDR1 SGDLS, CDR2 YYNGEE. In nucleotides, the CDR3 is TGTGCCAGCAGCGTTACAGGCGTCTCCGGGCGCTATGGCTACACCTTC. Protein sequence: CASSVTGVSGRYGYTF.

Points on this clone: Within the sample, other DNA sequences also encode this same CDR3. This chain joins TRBV5-4 and TRBJ1-1; D unresolved. The CDR3 covers 12 residues. Germline V gene lookup returns CDR1 SGHNT and CDR2 YYREEE (reference sequence). The V end lost 0 bases, the J end lost 2 bases, and 2 bases lay between the germline ends. CDR3 nucleotide sequence: TGTGCCAGCAGCTTGGCTAACACTGAAGCTTTCTTT. This translates into CASSLANTEAFF.

The genes are TRBV13 and TRBJ2-7; possible D gene TRBD1, 6 bases. Germline V gene data show CDR1 as PRHDT and CDR2 as FYEKMQ (reference sequence). The V gene lost 5 bases and the J gene lost 4 bases, with 15 bases spanning the gap. The CDR3 consists of 14 residues. The CDR3 region has the DNA TGTGCCAGCAGCCTCCGGGACACTGGTTACGAGCAGTACTTC. Translating gives CASSLRDTGYEQYF.

The genes are TRBV4-3 and TRBJ2-2; 7 nucleotides agree with TRBD2. Germline V gene sequence: CDR1 LGHNA, CDR2 YSLEER. CDR3 length: 17 residues. Trimming at V came to 3 bases and at J to 1 base, leaving 8 bases not matched to a gene. The CDR3 reads CASSQTLGLLNTGELFF. CDR3 nucleotide sequence: TGCGCCAGCAGCCAGACCCTGGGACTATTGAACACCGGGGAGCTGTTTTTT.

The chain is built from TRBV19 and TRBJ1-2, with 9 bases fitting TRBD1. Germline CDR1 reads LNHDA; CDR2 reads SQIVND (reference sequence). Unmatched junction bases numbered 9, after V lost 5 bases and J lost 5 bases. This CDR3 has 15 residues. The CDR3 bases are TGTGCCAGTAGTGATCTGGACAGGGGACCATATGGCTACACCTTC. Translated: CASSDLDRGPYGYTF.

V gene TRBV27 combines with J gene TRBJ2-1; 10 bases line up with TRBD2. The CDR3 covers 14 residues. V shed 7 bases and J 4 bases; nucleotides not matched to a gene: 4. Germline V CDR1 and CDR2: MNHEY, SMNVEV (reference sequence). The CDR3 reads CASKKLAGYNEQFF. Written as DNA, the CDR3 is TGTGCCAGCAAGAAACTAGCGGGATACAATGAGCAGTTCTTC.

The chain employs TRBV29-1 and TRBJ2-7, with D perhaps TRBD2 (5 bases). Germline lookup yields CDR1 SQVTM and CDR2 ANQGSEA. The CDR3 runs 13 residues. V shed 4 bases and J shed 1 base, with 11 bases lying between them. CDR3 loop: CSVVLEGSYEQYF. Here the CDR3 DNA reads TGCAGCGTTGTATTAGAGGGATCCTACGAGCAGTACTTC.

As concerns this clone: Other DNA sequences in this sample translate to the same CDR3. The J gene is TRBJ2-7, the V gene TRBV19; D call uncertain. With 5 bases removed from V and 0 bases from J, the gap between germline ends came to 5 bases. There are 12 residues in the CDR3. CDR1 is LNHDA, CDR2 SQIVND, per germline (reference sequence). The CDR3 is CASSPNSYEQYF. As DNA, the CDR3 is TGTGCCAGTAGTCCTAACTCCTACGAGCAGTACTTC.

The rearrangement joins TRBV5-1 to TRBJ2-2; unclear D gene. Germline values: CDR1 SGHRS, CDR2 YFSETQ. The V end lost 4 bases, the J end lost 0 bases, and 13 bases lay between the germline ends. This CDR3 is 16 amino acids long. CDR3 region: CASSALPPPNTGELFF. The CDR3 DNA sequence: TGCGCCAGCAGCGCCCTCCCGCCGCCGAACACCGGGGAGCTGTTTTTT.

The V call is TRBV11-2, the J call TRBJ2-7; D is perhaps TRBD1 (6 bases). The V end lost 2 bases, the J end lost 3 bases, and 20 bases lay between the germline ends. Germline V gene data show CDR1 as SGHAT and CDR2 as FQNNGV. This CDR3 has 17 amino acids. This chain's CDR3 is CASSLMRSPGALYEQYF. The CDR3 DNA sequence: TGTGCCAGCAGCTTAATGAGGAGTCCAGGGGCCCTCTACGAGCAGTACTTC.

This clone has just one count. The chain employs TRBV11-2 and TRBJ1-2; tentatively, D is TRBD1 (5 bases). Germline values: CDR1 SGHAT, CDR2 FQNNGV. V lost 0 bases and J 4 bases, leaving 21 bases between the germline ends. The CDR3 is 18 residues long. The CDR3, as DNA: TGTGCCAGCAGCTTAGAGGGTCCGACGGGGCTAACGATCTATGGCTACACCTTC. Amino acids: CASSLEGPTGLTIYGYTF.